This T cell receptor beta chain was identified in a study of cytomegalovirus exposure and HLA in healthy donors. For the study at large: Early released data comprised tens of millions of unique TCRs from HLA-typed donors. Whole-study findings and limits: Earlier analysis looked at TCR beta V segments, and most were productive about 87% or about 30% of the time. In a later analysis, TCR beta V- and J-gene trimming was associated with a missense DCLRE1C variant.

CDR3 length: 13 residues. CDR1 and CDR2 from the germline V gene are LNHDA and SQIVND (reference sequence). V lost 5 bases and J 3 bases, leaving 11 bases between the germline ends. Concerning this clone: Its matching antigen is unknown.

This PCR relied on a set of 60 Vbeta primers and 13 Jbeta primers. Measured with immunoSEQ multiplex PCR; TCRdb has only the in-frame clones, and not every one. The repertoire table contains around 200,000 clones. The chain has TRBV19 and TRBJ2-7; weak D call: TRBD2 (5 bases). The sample taken for sequencing was PBMCs. The TCR sequence derives from a woman aged 18-35 years in good health and CMV-seropositive. The CDR3 nucleotides are TGTGCCAGTAGTTACGGGAACTTCTACGAGCAGTACTTC. Amino acid sequence: CASSYGNFYEQYF. Full variable domain (remainder filled in from reference TRBV19 and TRBJ2-7): DGGITQSPKYLFRKEGQNVTLSCEQNLNHDAMYWYRQDPGQGLRLIYYSQIVNDFQKGDIAEGYSVSREKKESFPLTVTSAQKNPTAFYLCASSYGNFYEQYFGPGTRLTVT.